This T cell receptor (beta chain) comes out of a study of blood T cells in healthy people across ages. Study observations and caveats: The donors' CMV status was not determined, possibly confounding changes in expanded clonotypes.

In each sample, at least 7 million PBMCs were isolated. Next came a second PCR, run for roughly 6 to 11 cycles, which used a sample-barcoded 5' primer along with a J-beta primer mix. Each cDNA molecule was tagged by a template-switch adaptor with 12 random nucleotides. MiXCR, run by TCRdb on the 5' RACE reads, gives a single entry per CDR3 protein. The profile shows approximately 800,000 distinct CDR3 sequences, nearly 60% of them singletons. Germline CDR1 is SGHRS and CDR2 is YFSETQ. V was clipped by 0 bases and J by 5 bases, with 7 bases between them. CDR3 length: 13 residues. This clonotype has more than one count but fewer than ten. Its specificity is not known.

This chain links TRBV5-1 with TRBJ2-3, with D unclear. Material: blood. The clonotype comes from a man younger than 40 in good health. CDR3 region: CASSLDRRDTQYF. CDR3 nucleotides: TGCGCCAGCAGCTTGGACCGTAGAGATACGCAGTATTTT.